This T cell receptor beta chain comes out of a study of cytomegalovirus exposure and HLA in healthy donors. Study-wide background: HLA-typed donors contributed around 82 million unique TCRs, which were held in an early data release.

Points on this clone: Its antigen is unknown.

CDR1 is SGDLS, CDR2 YYNGEE, per germline. This CDR3 is built from 15 residues. Trimming cost V 4 bases and J 6 bases; bases outside gene matches: 12. Donors likely had unrecorded immune exposures despite being nominally healthy when sampled. Overall study findings and caveats: Most likely, a cluster of highly shared sequence variants arose as a sequencing artifact. Associated with HLA alleles at 0.05 false discovery rate in a later analysis were 16,951 TCR beta sequences.

Use of 60 Vbeta and 13 Jbeta primers characterized the PCR. Repertoires were generated with immunoSEQ multiplex PCR, while TCRdb's copy carries only in-frame clones and drops some. The profile covers some 98,000 clones, with about 80% appearing a single time and about 2% taken by the ten largest. This TCR derives from a man between 35 and 55 years old in good health and CMV-seronegative. The chain couples TRBV9 to TRBJ1-2; TRBD1 agrees at 7 bases. The specimen sequenced was PBMCs. The chain's CDR3 is CASSHSRQGSDGYTF. In DNA form, the CDR3 reads TGTGCCAGCAGCCACTCTAGACAGGGTAGCGATGGCTACACCTTC.